These T cell receptor beta chains were read from a single sample in a study of blood T cell repertoires in COVID-19. Repertoires were generated with immunoSEQ multiplex PCR, while TCRdb's copy carries only in-frame clones and drops some. The sample lists under 200,000 clones, approximately 90% occurring once. What was sequenced was peripheral blood. These receptors were taken from a man over 45 with acute or convalescent COVID-19. Each CDR3 is given with its conserved first and last residue. A D gene is named only where the DNA matches it firmly. Clone size, where shown, is once, few, many, or a class for clones that have expanded.

size	V	D	J	DNA	CDR3
-	TRBV19	-	TRBJ2-3	TGTGCCAGTAACCCAGCGGGCACAGATACGCAGTATTTT	CASNPAGTDTQYF
-	TRBV18	TRBD2	TRBJ2-3	TGTGCCAGCTCACCATGGGAGGGAGCAGATACGCAGTATTTT	CASSPWEGADTQYF
-	TRBV4-2	TRBD2	TRBJ2-7	TGTGCCAGCAGCCAAGAACTAGCGGACAGCTCCTACGAGCAGTACTTC	CASSQELADSSYEQYF
-	TRBV9	TRBD2	TRBJ2-7	TGTGCCAGCAGCGTAGCTAGCGGGGGCTCCTACGAGCAGTACTTC	CASSVASGGSYEQYF
-	TRBV27	TRBD1	TRBJ1-5	TGTGCCAGCAGTGTCTTACAGGGGAGTCAGCCCCAGCATTTT	CASSVLQGSQPQHF
-	TRBV27	-	TRBJ1-1	TGTGCCAGCAGTTTTAACTTCAGGGGCACTGAAGCTTTCTTT	CASSFNFRGTEAFF
once	TRBV6-5	TRBD1	TRBJ1-5	TGTGCCAGCACTCCTCCGGGACAGGGAATTCAGCCCCAGCATTTT	CASTPPGQGIQPQHF
-	TRBV7-8	TRBD2	TRBJ2-3	TGTGCCAGCAGCTTAGTCCCGACTAGCTCCTATAACACAGATACGCAGTATTTT	CASSLVPTSSYNTDTQYF
-	TRBV5-1	-	TRBJ2-6	TGCGCCAGCAGCTCCCTAGCGTCAGGGGCCAACGTCCTGACTTTC	CASSSLASGANVLTF
-	TRBV28	TRBD1	TRBJ2-7	TGTGCCAGCAGTCGTATGACAGGGTTTCGGAAGGGCTACGAGCAGTACTTC	CASSRMTGFRKGYEQYF
-	TRBV4-3	-	TRBJ1-6	TGCGCCAGCAGCCAAGCTCGGGGCTCCTATAATTCACCCCTCCACTTT	CASSQARGSYNSPLHF
-	TRBV14	TRBD1	TRBJ2-2	TGTGCCAGCAGCGCCACAGGGGGTGGCACCGGGGAGCTGTTTTTT	CASSATGGGTGELFF
-	TRBV2	TRBD1	TRBJ2-7	TGTGCCAGCAGCCGGGACAGGGACTACGAGCAGTACTTC	CASSRDRDYEQYF
-	TRBV28	TRBD1	TRBJ2-3	TGTGCCAGCAGCCTTGCCGGGACAGCTTTCACAGATACGCAGTATTTT	CASSLAGTAFTDTQYF
-	TRBV12-3/TRBV12-4	-	TRBJ1-1	TGTGCCAGCAGCCCACAGGGGAACACTGAAGCTTTCTTT	CASSPQGNTEAFF
-	TRBV7-9	-	TRBJ1-2	TGTGCCGGGACCGAGGACAGCGCTGGGTATGGCTACACCTTC	CAGTEDSAGYGYTF
-	TRBV30	TRBD2	TRBJ2-7	TGTGCCTGGAACTGGGCTAGCGGGAGGGCTGTCTCCTACGAGCAGTACTTC	CAWNWASGRAVSYEQYF
once	TRBV18	-	TRBJ2-2	TGTGCCAGCTTACCGGGACTTGCGAACACCGGGGAGCTGTTTTTT	CASLPGLANTGELFF
-	TRBV21-1	-	TRBJ2-1	TGTGCCAGCCGTCGTCAGCGGGAGTGGAATGAGCAGTTCTTC	CASRRQREWNEQFF
-	TRBV7-8	TRBD1	TRBJ1-2	TGTGCCAGCAGCCCACAGGGGTACTATGGCTACACCTTC	CASSPQGYYGYTF
once	TRBV29-1	-	TRBJ1-2	TGCAGCGTTGGCCCCACTGTTGATAACTATGGCTACACCTTC	CSVGPTVDNYGYTF
once	TRBV7-2	TRBD2	TRBJ2-7	TGTGCCAGCAGCTTTAGCGGGAGTCAGTACGAGCAGTACTTC	CASSFSGSQYEQYF
-	TRBV27	TRBD2	TRBJ2-3	TGTGCCAGCAGTCCCCGGAGGCTAGCGGACACAGATACGCAGTATTTT	CASSPRRLADTDTQYF
once	TRBV9	-	TRBJ2-2	TGTGCCAGCAGCGTAGCTCCAGGGGCGAACACCGGGGAGCTGTTTTTT	CASSVAPGANTGELFF
-	TRBV27	TRBD1	TRBJ2-2	TGTGCCAGCAGTTTATTTAGGGCAGGGGGAGCCACCGGGGAGCTGTTTTTT	CASSLFRAGGATGELFF
once	TRBV18	TRBD1	TRBJ2-7	TGTGCCAGCTCACCCGGACGGCCGGGACAGGCGGATACGAAGCAGTACTTC	CASSPGRPGQADTKQYF
few	TRBV28	-	TRBJ1-6	TGTGCCAGCAGTTTGGGCAGTCTATATAATTCACCCCTCCACTTT	CASSLGSLYNSPLHF
-	TRBV9	TRBD2	TRBJ2-7	TGTGCCAGCAGCGTAGCGGTTAGCGGGAGATGGGTAGCCTACGAGCAGTACTTC	CASSVAVSGRWVAYEQYF
-	TRBV5-1	TRBD2	TRBJ2-7	TGCGCCAGCAGCGGGACTAGCGGTATATCCTACGAGCAGTACTTC	CASSGTSGISYEQYF
-	TRBV20-1	TRBD2	TRBJ2-7	TGCAGTGCTAGTACATATAGGGGGCGGGGGGGGCTTGAGCAGTACTTC	CSASTYRGRGGLEQYF
few	TRBV18	-	TRBJ1-1	TGTGCCAGCTCACCCGGTGATCGGGACACGAACACTGAAGCTTTCTTT	CASSPGDRDTNTEAFF
-	TRBV20-1	-	TRBJ1-5	TGCAGTGCTAGTTTGGGCTCCGGCAATCAGCCCCAGCATTTT	CSASLGSGNQPQHF
-	TRBV6-1	TRBD1	TRBJ2-1	TGTGCCAGCAGTGACGCTCGAGGGACAGTATACAATGAGCAGTTCTTC	CASSDARGTVYNEQFF
once	TRBV5-1	TRBD2	TRBJ2-1	TGCGCCAGCAGCTTGGCAGGGACTAGCGGGACCGCGAGCTCCTACAATGAGCAGTTCTTC	CASSLAGTSGTASSYNEQFF
-	TRBV12-3/TRBV12-4	-	TRBJ2-2	TGTGCCAGCAGATTAATCGTCCCCGGGGAGCTGTTTTTT	CASRLIVPGELFF
-	TRBV21-1	-	TRBJ2-3	TGTGCCAGCAGCAAAAGAGTCCCTAGCGGGAGTACAGATACGCAGTATTTT	CASSKRVPSGSTDTQYF
-	TRBV7-9	TRBD1	TRBJ1-2	TGTGCCAGCAGCTCGACCCCGGACAGGCCGAAAGGCTACACCTTC	CASSSTPDRPKGYTF
-	TRBV19	-	TRBJ2-5	TGTGCCAGTTGCCAATTGGGCAGGGCAGAGACCCAGTACTTC	CASCQLGRAETQYF
-	TRBV9	TRBD2	TRBJ2-3	TGTGCCAGCAGCGTAGAAGGCGGTGGGGGGGCAGATACGCAGTATTTT	CASSVEGGGGADTQYF
-	TRBV27	-	TRBJ1-1	TGTGCCAGCAGTCCAGGCATGAACACTGAAGCTTTCTTT	CASSPGMNTEAFF
-	TRBV4-2	-	TRBJ1-2	TGTGCCAGCAGCCCGGGACAATATGGCTACACCTTC	CASSPGQYGYTF
-	TRBV27	-	TRBJ2-1	TGTGCCAGCAGTTTACTTGGACTCAATGAGCAGTTCTTC	CASSLLGLNEQFF
-	TRBV7-8	-	TRBJ1-2	TGTGCCAGCAGCCCGCCGGGACAAACTAACTATGGCTACACCTTC	CASSPPGQTNYGYTF
-	TRBV7-9	TRBD1	TRBJ2-7	TGTGCCAGCAGCTTAGGAGAGGGGGCTGAGCAGTACTTC	CASSLGEGAEQYF
-	TRBV4-1	-	TRBJ2-6	TGCGCCAGCAGCCATCGACAGTTCTCTGGGGCCAACGTCCTGACTTTC	CASSHRQFSGANVLTF
-	TRBV5-4	-	TRBJ1-6	TGTGCCAGCAGCTTGGGGGGGGATAATTCACCCCTCCACTTT	CASSLGGDNSPLHF